The entry that follows covers one T cell receptor beta chain sequence. Its antigen is currently not known. Sequencing was carried out with an Illumina HiSeq 2000. 5'RACE template switching, by which a universal primer site and unique molecular identifiers were added, was used to make TCR beta cDNA libraries. cDNA synthesis was primed from the TCR beta constant segment, followed by two successive PCR amplification steps. As for how the authors treated the data: Reads were demultiplexed and grouped by UMI with MIGEC, and clonotypes were assembled and quantified with MiTCR. To exclude erroneous sequences, any TCR cDNA sequence not supported by at least two reads was discarded. The tcR package was used for downstream repertoire analysis, and clonotypes were matched across fractions by CDR3 nucleotide sequence plus V segment. VDJmatch was used to annotate antigen specificity against VDJdb, with one amino acid substitution in CDR3 allowed. The reads underwent TCRdb reprocessing, giving one record for each CDR3 protein sequence and no DNA. The V and J calls come from TCRdb's annotation, not from the publication. The table of this sample itemizes more than 250,000 distinct CDR3 sequences. Of the sample, roughly 0.4% falls within the top ten clones.

This specimen comes from a study of T cells expressing NK-cell markers (dated by TCRdb to about 2020). In the study overall: In sorted CD3+CD56+NKG2C+, CD3+CD56+NKG2C- and CD3+CD56-NKG2C+ T-cell subsets from 8 or 9 donors, TCR beta-chain repertoires were profiled. The study sequenced eight donors, all healthy volunteers chosen at random: three men and five women. Among the eight sequenced donors, only one was HCMV-seronegative, while the other seven were HCMV-seropositive. Illumina HiSeq 2000/2500, MiSeq or NextSeq was used to sequence libraries as 2 x 150 bp reads. The paper's findings and limits, for the study overall: Whether the expanded NKG2C-expressing T cell clones were specific for HCMV antigens remained unclear. In over 5 donors, the dominant CD3+CD56+NKG2C+ clonotypes were among the top 10 CD8+ clonotypes and accounted for roughly 1.0-7.5% of CD8+ T cells. Those dominant clonotypes were again the most abundant among CD3+CD56-NKG2C+ cells in a handful of donors, at about 25-65%.

HCMV serostatus was determined by detecting HCMV-specific IgG in serum with a commercial ELISA kit. Peripheral blood mononuclear cells were isolated from blood by Ficoll density gradient centrifugation. According to the germline V gene, CDR1 reads SQVTM and CDR2 reads ANQGSEA. Counted from cysteine to phenylalanine, this CDR3 has 13 amino acids. No coding sequence is recorded. The chain employs TRBV29-1 and TRBJ2-5; there is no DNA to check the TCRdb D call of TRBD2. The receptor was isolated from a man aged 18 to 29 in good health. Donor details come from another sample of the same person, matched by shared clones. What was sequenced was blood T cells: a sorted CD56 or NKG2C T cell subset, CD4+ or CD8+ T cells, or bulk PBMC T cells (not recorded which). The CDR3: CSVIAERRETQYF.